The present entry profiles one TCR beta chain with its context. The data originate from a study of blood T cell repertoires in COVID-19. The CDR3 covers 15 residues. In germline, CDR1 is SGHRS, CDR2 YFSETQ. Losses at the gene ends were 4 bases for V and 6 bases for J; bases not matched to a gene: 13. As originally analysed: By means of reference gene primer amplification, nucleated cell counts were estimated. Sequenced by immunoSEQ multiplex PCR; TCRdb stores in-frame clones only, minus some. V, J and clone size derive from that table, while D and trimming were established from the DNA sequence. The sample includes hundreds of thousands of clones, around 80% of them seen just once.

The clonotype was recovered from a middle-aged man with acute or convalescent COVID-19. V usage is TRBV5-1 and J usage is TRBJ2-7; 7 positions match TRBD1. What was sequenced was peripheral blood. The CDR3: CASSLRQGSALEQYF. CDR3 sequence (DNA): TGCGCCAGCAGCCTCCGACAGGGATCGGCACTCGAGCAGTACTTC.